The clone carrying this T cell receptor (beta chain) was detected only a few times. Its antigen is still unknown. This record comes from a study of cytotoxic CD8 clonotypes in ibrutinib-treated CLL. Regarding the study as a whole: Elevated clonality accompanied ibrutinib response, with a return toward baseline values at progression.

Assay: immunoSEQ multiplex PCR; the TCRdb copy retains only in-frame clones and omits some. The sample lists 150,000 to 200,000 clones; about two thirds were seen once. This specimen consisted of PBMCs, obtained after 24 months of ibrutinib treatment. The receptor was isolated from a human donor with chronic lymphocytic leukemia.

This chain's CDR3 is CASTLSGANVLTF. The CDR3 coding sequence is TGTGCCAGCACCCTATCTGGGGCCAACGTCCTGACTTTC. This rearrangement joins TRBV7-9 to TRBJ2-6; D not certain. Per germline, CDR1 SEHNR and CDR2 FQNEAQ (reference sequence). V lost 7 bases and J lost 1, with 5 bases in between. There are 13 residues in the CDR3.